The entry that follows covers one T cell receptor (beta chain) sequence. Its antigen remains unidentified. The sample originates from a study of CD8 T cells in ankylosing spondylitis. Findings and caveats of the study: About 8 highly homologous variants made up a TCR beta motif, and this motif appeared characteristic of ankylosing spondylitis blood.

Per germline, CDR1 SGHRS and CDR2 YFSETQ. The CDR3 is 15 amino acids. Trimming took off 2 bases at V and 0 bases at J, with 10 bases between the two ends. TCRdb re-derived calls from the 5' RACE reads in MiXCR, one entry per CDR3 protein. This sample yields around 450,000 distinct CDR3 sequences, of which roughly a quarter are seen a single time; under 0.9% belongs to the top ten. This receptor was obtained from a male donor with ankylosing spondylitis. V gene TRBV5-1 combines with J gene TRBJ2-3; D unresolved. Sequencing was done on a sample of blood, either unsorted or a sorted T cell fraction (not recorded which). The CDR3 bases are TGCGCCAGCAGCTTTAGCAATCCAAGCACAGATACGCAGTATTTT. It specifies CASSFSNPSTDTQYF.